This T cell receptor beta chain stems from a study of beta chain features in type 1 diabetes (dated by TCRdb to 2017 to 2018). Context from the whole study: No differences in mean age, gender distribution, total cell number or subset yield were found between patients and healthy donors. A total of some 100,000,000 sorted cells were examined across all samples, and a strong correlation was observed between cell number per subset and RNA yield. The study compared TCRB repertoires of sorted circulating CD4+ T cell subsets between recently diagnosed type 1 diabetes patients and matched healthy donors. Regulatory and stem cell-like memory subsets were isolated from only 8 patients and 8 healthy donors, whereas naive and central memory subsets came from all 30 or so donors. Beyond this particular receptor, the publication reports: Shorter templates might have been favored by PCR, but patient and control samples were amplified and corrected together, so both groups would have been affected equally by any skew. In all four CD4+ subsets, TCRB CDR3 length was moderately but significantly shorter in type 1 diabetes patients. Because cDNA was sequenced instead of genomic DNA, activated cells with high expression could be over-represented, although the groups did not differ in activation or CD3 levels. At VDJ recombination sites, patients with type 1 diabetes made fewer insertions and deleted more nucleotides, a pattern implying thymic rearrangement abnormalities. HLA sub-analyses involved small numbers of individuals, so any influence of HLA type on TCRB rearrangement remained unresolved. Naive, central memory and regulatory TCRB repertoires appeared to be more similar among patients than among healthy donors.

Concerning this clone: It has no known antigen specificity. Qualities for individual bases were not recorded, and no much larger clone is one base off.

Each donor gave one peripheral blood draw, about 110 mL on average, collected into heparinised tubes. Naive, central memory, regulatory and stem cell-like memory CD4+ T cells were sorted on a BD FACSAria II using a panel including CD45RO, CCR7, CD25, CD127, CD95 and CD27. A purity above 98% was achieved for all sorted populations. PBMCs were separated immediately by Lymphoprep density gradient centrifugation and were stained directly, without being cultured. To minimize batch effects, samples were stained and sorted in pairs, one healthy donor with one patient per experiment. The entire isolated RNA was reverse transcribed using the High Capacity cDNA Reverse Transcription Kit, and thus expressed TCRB transcripts were sequenced. Deep immunoSEQ sequencing was applied to naive, central memory and regulatory T cell samples, giving an average of roughly 3.5 million total reads per sample. Sorted cells were lysed in RLT buffer, and RNA was extracted using DNase-treated RNeasy Micro or Mini kits according to cell number. Each cell subset was processed on its own to prevent cross-contamination, while patient and healthy donor samples were processed together. TCRB sequences were amplified from cDNA with the immunoSEQ multiplex PCR, producing 87-bp fragments spanning the CDR3 region. Sequencing of the amplicons was performed on the Illumina HiSeq platform. On the authors' methods: Synthetic template baselines were used to correct PCR bias computationally, reads within Hamming distance 2 were collapsed together, and singletons that could not be merged were discarded. Reads were aligned against IMGT so that V, D and J genes, CDR3 length and insertions or deletions at six rearrangement sites could be assigned. Clonotype counts were normalized to sorted cell number within each subset before computing true diversity and Gini coefficients with the tcR R package. The overlap coefficient, calculated on TCRB nucleotide sequences, was used to measure repertoire sharing. As a proxy for the pre-selection repertoire, out-of-frame TCRB sequences from naive cells were analyzed. Not all clones reach the TCRdb copy of this immuneACCESS table, which keeps in-frame sequences only. Checked studies attribute under half of the gap to unresolved V genes and leave the rest unexplained. The D gene and trimming were derived from the DNA, and the V and J assignments and clone size from that table. This sample comprises around 600,000 clones, around an eighth of them detected only once. Approximately 0.11% of the sample rests with the top ten.

The sequence derives from a man younger than 40 with type 1 diabetes. Source material: naive CD4+ T cells from blood. The cell subset or site tag for this specimen amounts to: true naive CD4+ T cells.

The nucleotides read TGTGCCAGCAGCTTATGGGGGGTCAATCAGCCCCAGCATTTT. Its protein product is CASSLWGVNQPQHF. The rearrangement joined TRBV7-2 to TRBJ1-5; the D gene is possibly TRBD1, with 5 bases matching. The CDR3 contains 14 residues, cysteine and phenylalanine counted. Only the CDR3 region is kept as DNA, spanning 42 bases read in frame from base 1. The trim is 2 bases for V and 3 bases for J, with a gap of 8 bases between the germline ends. CDR1 and CDR2 are drawn from the germline V gene: SGHTA, FQGNSA. Reference TRBV7-2 and TRBJ1-5 genes cover what lies past the CDR3, so the full variable domain is GAGVSQSPSNKVTEKGKDVELRCDPISGHTALYWYRQSLGQGLEFLIYFQGNSAPDKSGLPSDRFSAERTGGSVSTLTIQRTQQEDSAVYLCASSLWGVNQPQHFGDGTRLSIL.